This T cell receptor (beta chain) was recorded in a study of shared clonotypes between healthy human individuals. Positively selected for CCR7, the CD45RO-negative cells used as naive CD8 cells excluded terminally differentiated effector memory CD45RA+ cells. CDR3 length: 14 residues. The germline V gene encodes CDR1 LNHNV and CDR2 YYDKDF (reference sequence). V was cut by 1 base and J by 4 bases, with 11 bases left in between. Only in-frame clones appear in the TCRdb table, and some are missing; sequencing was by immunoSEQ multiplex PCR. The sample yields under 700,000 clones, around 96% seen once. The receptor comes from a woman aged 25 to 39 in good health. What was sequenced was naive CD8+ T cells sorted from blood. The V and J genes are TRBV15 and TRBJ2-7, with D possibly matching TRBD2 (6 bases). CDR3 DNA sequence: TGTGCCACCAGCAGAGGGAATAGCGGATACGAGCAGTACTTC. Translating it yields CATSRGNSGYEQYF.